Presented here are 8 T cell receptor beta chains from one specimen sequenced in a study of T cell repertoires in cytomegalovirus infection. These TCRs' antigens remain unknown. In TCRdb, the reads were re-called with MiXCR into one record per CDR3 protein. The sample has approximately 340,000 distinct CDR3 sequences, almost 30% seen once. The sample was cultured PBMCs, taken from culture after CMV antigen stimulation. These receptors all stem from a human donor in good health (CMV status not recorded). Some clones in this sample may be carry-over from other donors' samples.

This clonotype has a handful of counts. At one end the junction does not follow the germline gene, possibly because of a read error. The chain couples TRBV28 to TRBJ2-7; 8 positions agree with TRBD1. From germline, CDR1 is MDHEN and CDR2 SYDVKM. The CDR3 extends over 14 amino acids. In DNA form, the CDR3 reads TGTGCCAGCACCCACCCTTCCGGGACAGGCCCCGCCATTTTC. It specifies CASTHPSGTGPAIF.

The DNA of the CDR3 is TGTGCCAGCAGTAACCCCCGGGACTCAAACAATGAGCAGTTCTTC. It encodes CASSNPRDSNNEQFF. V gene TRBV12-3 or TRBV12-4 combines with J gene TRBJ2-1; TRBD2 is a possible D gene (6 bases). The CDR3 covers 15 residues. V was clipped by 5 bases and J by 5 bases, with 16 bases between them.

The gene calls are TRBV20-1 and TRBJ2-7, with D unclear. V lost 1 base and J lost 2, with 9 bases in between. This CDR3 is built from 13 residues. Germline CDR1 reads DFQATT; CDR2 reads SNEGSKA (reference sequence). The CDR3 here is CSARGVIAYEQYF. DNA of the CDR3: TGCAGTGCTAGAGGGGTTATCGCCTACGAGCAGTACTTC.

This clonotype was observed a few times. The chain recombines TRBV6-1 with TRBJ2-5; D possibly corresponds to TRBD2 (5 bases). Germline CDR1 MNHNS, CDR2 SASEGT. V gave up 0 bases and J gave up 4 bases, with 9 bases separating them. This CDR3 is 14 amino acids long. The CDR3 protein is CASSEAQRRETQYF. The CDR3 coding sequence is TGTGCCAGCAGTGAAGCGCAGCGGAGAGAGACCCAGTACTTC.

The rearrangement joins TRBV7-2 to TRBJ2-2; 7 bases are shared with TRBD1. The trim removed 5 bases at V and 6 bases at J, leaving 6 bases unmatched. The CDR3 loop spans 14 amino acids. Germline CDR1 and CDR2: SGHTA and FQGNSA. The CDR3 protein is CASSGGQWAGELFF. CDR3 DNA: TGTGCCAGCAGCGGGGGACAGTGGGCCGGGGAGCTGTTTTTT.

V gene TRBV19 combines with J gene TRBJ1-5, with TRBD1 matching 9 bases. The CDR3 extends over 14 amino acids. After removal of 7 bases from V and 4 bases from J, the junction contained 5 bases not matched to a gene. CDR1 is LNHDA, CDR2 SQIVND, per germline (reference sequence). The CDR3 region is CASKAGQGNQPQHF. CDR3 in DNA: TGTGCCAGTAAAGCGGGACAGGGTAATCAGCCCCAGCATTTT. Looking up the rest from reference TRBV19 and TRBJ1-5 gives the full variable domain: DGGITQSPKYLFRKEGQNVTLSCEQNLNHDAMYWYRQDPGQGLRLIYYSQIVNDFQKGDIAEGYSVSREKKESFPLTVTSAQKNPTAFYLCASKAGQGNQPQHFGDGTRLSIL.

This clonotype was recorded a few times. The chain is built from TRBV6-1 and TRBJ2-7; 8 bases line up with TRBD1. CDR3 length: 18 residues. The V gene end was trimmed by 6 bases and the J gene end by 2 bases; junction bases not matched to a gene: 18. Germline V gene data show CDR1 as MNHNS and CDR2 as SASEGT. The CDR3 here is CASRRYIVRQGSAYEQYF. The CDR3 nucleotides read TGTGCCAGCAGGAGGTACATAGTCAGACAGGGGTCAGCCTACGAGCAGTACTTC.

This clonotype appeared a few times. J is TRBJ2-5 and V is TRBV7-9, with 8 bases aligning to TRBD2. The V segment lost 5 bases and the J segment 4 bases; nucleotides outside the gene matches: 12. This CDR3 is built from 16 residues. The V gene's germline CDR1 is SEHNR and CDR2 FQNEAQ (reference sequence). CDR3 loop: CASSQAGEGRRETQYF. The CDR3 DNA reads as TGTGCCAGCAGCCAAGCGGGAGAGGGTAGGCGAGAGACCCAGTACTTC. The full variable domain, completed using reference TRBV7-9 and TRBJ2-5, is DTGVSQNPRHKITKRGQNVTFRCDPISEHNRLYWYRQTLGQGPEFLTYFQNEAQLEKSRLLSDRFSAERPKGSFSTLEIQRTEQGDSAMYLCASSQAGEGRRETQYFGPGTRLLVL.